This TCR beta chain was found in a study of cytomegalovirus exposure and HLA in healthy donors. Study outcomes and limitations: For most TCR beta V segments, an earlier analysis put the productive rate at about 87% or about 30% of the time.

Trimming took off 8 bases at V and 4 bases at J, with 23 bases between the two ends. CDR3 length: 16 residues. CDR1 SNHLY and CDR2 FYNNEI come from the germline V gene. The study ran its PCR with 60 Vbeta and 13 Jbeta primers. Produced via immunoSEQ multiplex PCR; TCRdb's table is partial and in-frame only. The sample has about 71,000 clones; 55% to 80% are singletons. Each donor was nominally healthy when sampled (though unrecorded immune exposures were likely). Points on this clone: Its matching antigen is unknown.

This chain joins TRBV2 and TRBJ1-1; no reliable D call. The sequenced sample was PBMCs. This sequence originates from a man in his forties or fifties in good health and CMV-seropositive. CDR3 loop: CASGGVQARTGTEAFF. The CDR3 DNA reads as TGTGCCAGCGGCGGGGTCCAAGCCAGAACGGGCACTGAAGCTTTCTTT.